This paragraph covers one T cell receptor (beta chain) sequence. Antigen unknown. This specimen belongs to a study of T cells in narcolepsy. General study findings and limits: Healthy controls reportedly lacked the autoreactive clonotypes serially found in patients' blood.

TCRdb's table, derived via immunoSEQ multiplex PCR, lists solely in-frame clones and lacks some. The sample includes around 24,000 clones, just under 85% of them seen just once. Trimming removed 2 bases from V and 3 bases from J, with 18 bases in between. The germline gives CDR1 SGDLS, CDR2 YYNGEE. The CDR3 contains 17 residues. The sample taken for sequencing was CD45RA- memory CD4+ T cells from PBMCs. The chain has TRBV9 and TRBJ1-3, with TRBD1 as a possible D gene (6 bases). The TCR was taken from a human donor with narcolepsy. The CDR3 nucleotides are TGTGCCAGCAGCGTCAACCCCCAGGGGACGAGTGGAAACACCATATATTTT. Its protein is CASSVNPQGTSGNTIYF.